The 27 T cell receptor beta chains presented below share a single source sample, sequenced in a study of blood T cell repertoires in COVID-19. Profiling relied on immunoSEQ multiplex PCR, and the TCRdb table lists in-frame clones only, not all of them. The sample contains some 90,000 clones, 75% to 90% of which appear only once. The sample was peripheral blood. Receptor source: a human donor in a cohort sampled during active COVID-19.

The chain's CDR3 is CASSSSRDLEQYF. DNA for the CDR3: TGTGCCAGCAGCTCGTCCAGGGATTTGGAGCAGTACTTC. This chain links TRBV5-4 with TRBJ2-7; D possibly corresponds to TRBD1 (5 bases). V dropped 3 bases and J dropped 7 bases, with 14 bases sitting between them. This CDR3 has 13 residues. Per germline, CDR1 SGHNT and CDR2 YYREEE (reference sequence).

This chain joins TRBV25-1 and TRBJ2-7; 10 bases match TRBD1. This CDR3 spans 13 amino acids. J was trimmed by 5 bases and V by 6 bases; bases with no gene match: 4. Germline V gives CDR1 MGHDK, CDR2 SYGVNS. The CDR3 loop reads CASRRDRGNEQYF. Here the CDR3 DNA reads TGTGCCAGCAGACGGGACAGGGGAAACGAGCAGTACTTC.

The V call is TRBV5-1, the J call TRBJ1-4, with TRBD1 identical over 9 bases. Germline V gene sequence: CDR1 SGHRS, CDR2 YFSETQ. The V segment lost 2 bases and the J segment 8 bases; nucleotides outside the gene matches: 4. This CDR3 has 14 amino acids. CDR3 loop: CASSFRTGDEKLFF. The DNA of the CDR3 is TGCGCCAGCAGCTTTAGGACAGGGGACGAAAAACTGTTTTTT.

The V gene is TRBV28, the J gene TRBJ1-2, with 9 nucleotides matching TRBD1. Germline V lookup: CDR1 MDHEN, CDR2 SYDVKM. This CDR3 is 14 amino acids long. J lost 6 bases, V lost 6 bases, and 8 bases had no gene match. The CDR3 protein is CASRTGTGLDGYTF. The CDR3 bases are TGTGCCAGCAGGACAGGGACAGGGTTGGATGGCTACACCTTC.

The chain recombines TRBV14 with TRBJ2-7; D unresolved. The CDR3 consists of 12 residues. Germline values: CDR1 SGHDN, CDR2 FVKESK. V was cut by 3 bases and J by 4 bases, with 7 bases left in between. The CDR3 region is CASSHQLYEQYF. The CDR3 nucleotides read TGTGCCAGCAGCCACCAACTTTACGAGCAGTACTTC.

Here the CDR3 reads CASRVVGGGFYEQYF. CDR3 sequence (DNA): TGTGCCAGCCGGGTGGTGGGCGGGGGGTTCTACGAGCAGTACTTC. The chain links TRBV6-5 to TRBJ2-7; TRBD2 matches 8 bases. CDR3 size: 15 residues. The germline V gene has CDR1 MNHEY and CDR2 SVGAGI. The V gene end was trimmed by 8 bases and the J gene end by 3 bases; junction bases not matched to a gene: 12.

The sample holds one count of this clone. The V and J genes are TRBV5-6 and TRBJ1-6; 7 bases line up with TRBD1. The CDR3 is 13 amino acids. Germline CDR1 SGHDT, CDR2 YYEEEE. Unmatched junction bases numbered 6, after V lost 4 bases and J lost 11 bases. The DNA for the CDR3 is TGTGCCAGCAGCAGTGACAGGGAGACACCCCTCCACTTT. Encoded protein: CASSSDRETPLHF.

V and J are TRBV5-6 and TRBJ2-7; 7 nucleotides align to TRBD2. The CDR3 has 14 amino acids. Germline loops: CDR1 SGHDT, CDR2 YYEEEE. Unmatched junction bases numbered 2, after V lost 2 bases and J lost 0 bases. The CDR3 loop reads CASSFGTTSYEQYF. The CDR3 coding sequence is TGTGCCAGCAGCTTTGGGACTACCTCCTACGAGCAGTACTTC.

The chain is built from TRBV19 and TRBJ1-5; no definite D call. This CDR3 has 16 residues. V was pared by 6 bases and J by 1 base, with 16 bases between. Germline V gene lookup returns CDR1 LNHDA and CDR2 SQIVND (reference sequence). In nucleotides, the CDR3 is TGTGCCAGTAGGGAGATTGGGTCTGCAAGCAATCAGCCCCAGCATTTT. As protein: CASREIGSASNQPQHF.

J is TRBJ1-4 and V is TRBV10-3, with no clear D. Germline lookup yields CDR1 ENHRY and CDR2 SYGVKD. V was clipped by 8 bases and J by 7 bases, with 8 bases between them. This CDR3 contains 11 residues. The DNA of the CDR3 is TGTGCCATCGGCAAACCTGAAAAACTGTTTTTT. This translates into CAIGKPEKLFF.

The gene calls are TRBV5-6 and TRBJ1-1, with no clear D. The CDR3 extends over 13 amino acids. The germline V gene encodes CDR1 SGHDT and CDR2 YYEEEE. V was pared by 0 bases and J by 1 base, with 4 bases between. The CDR3 region is CASSLGGNTEAFF. The CDR3, as DNA: TGTGCCAGCAGCTTGGGAGGGAACACTGAAGCTTTCTTT.

This chain joins TRBV3-1 (or the pseudogene TRBV3-2) and TRBJ2-1; no clear D. V was pared by 4 bases and J by 8 bases, with 12 bases between. Germline values: CDR1 LGHDT, CDR2 YNNKEL (reference sequence). This CDR3 contains 13 residues. The CDR3, as DNA: TGTGCCAGCAGCCGCCTAGACTTGGATGAGCAGTTCTTC. Translating gives CASSRLDLDEQFF.

The rearrangement uses TRBV6-4 and TRBJ2-6; the D is unclear. The CDR3 runs to 11 residues. Between the trimmed V and J ends, which lost 2 bases and 11 bases, there was a span of 4 bases. Germline CDR1 MRHNA, CDR2 SNTAGT. The CDR3 loop is CASSDGYVLTF. The CDR3 region has the DNA TGTGCCAGCAGTGACGGCTACGTCCTGACTTTC.

The rearrangement joins TRBV19 to TRBJ1-1, with no clear D. CDR3 length: 14 residues. The germline gives CDR1 LNHDA, CDR2 SQIVND (reference sequence). Trimming took 8 bases from V and 0 from J, leaving 13 bases between them. CDR3 protein: CASGLGGLNTEAFF. The CDR3 bases are TGTGCCAGTGGTCTTGGAGGGTTGAACACTGAAGCTTTCTTT. The full variable domain, completed using reference TRBV19 and TRBJ1-1, is DGGITQSPKYLFRKEGQNVTLSCEQNLNHDAMYWYRQDPGQGLRLIYYSQIVNDFQKGDIAEGYSVSREKKESFPLTVTSAQKNPTAFYLCASGLGGLNTEAFFGQGTRLTVV.

CDR3 residues: CASSQGADNSPLHF. CDR3 sequence (DNA): TGTGCCAGCAGCCAAGGGGCAGATAATTCACCCCTCCACTTT. This chain links TRBV3-1 (or the pseudogene TRBV3-2) with TRBJ1-6; no reliable D call. The length of the CDR3 is 14 residues. Trimming removed 1 base from V and 5 bases from J, with 6 bases in between. From germline, CDR1 is LGHDT and CDR2 YNNKEL (reference sequence).

V usage is TRBV27 and J usage is TRBJ1-6, with D maybe TRBD1 (5 bases). The CDR3 length is 16 residues. Looked up from germline, CDR1 is MNHEY and CDR2 is SMNVEV (reference sequence). The V and J ends lost 7 bases and 3 bases respectively, with 16 bases between them. In nucleotides, the CDR3 is TGTGCCAGCAAAATGGGGGGACCCAACTATAATTCACCCCTCCACTTT. This encodes CASKMGGPNYNSPLHF.

The chain is built from TRBV3-1 (or the pseudogene TRBV3-2) and TRBJ1-5; D may be TRBD1 (6 bases). Germline V lookup: CDR1 LGHDT, CDR2 YNNKEL (reference sequence). This CDR3 region has 13 residues. Trimming left V 1 base short and J 9 bases short, with 10 bases between. In DNA, the CDR3 is TGTGCCAGCAGCCAAGTGGGGGCTCGGCCCCAGCATTTT. Its translation is CASSQVGARPQHF.

The rearrangement joins TRBV6-5 to TRBJ1-1; perhaps TRBD1 as D (6 bases). Germline values: CDR1 MNHEY, CDR2 SVGAGI. The CDR3 covers 15 residues. V gave up 2 bases and J gave up 1 base, with 11 bases separating them. CDR3 region: CASSYGGAQNTEAFF. DNA of the CDR3: TGTGCCAGCAGTTACGGGGGCGCTCAGAACACTGAAGCTTTCTTT.

V is TRBV2 and J is TRBJ2-3, with a possible D match to TRBD2 (5 bases). V was pared by 2 bases and J by 2 bases, with 17 bases between. The germline CDR1 and CDR2 sequences are SNHLY and FYNNEI. The CDR3 runs 17 residues. Here the CDR3 reads CASSERASLRLTDTQYF. The CDR3 coding sequence is TGTGCCAGCAGTGAAAGGGCTAGCCTGAGGCTCACAGATACGCAGTATTTT. Using reference TRBV2 and TRBJ2-3 for the parts outside the CDR3, the full variable domain is EPEVTQTPSHQVTQMGQEVILRCVPISNHLYFYWYRQILGQKVEFLVSFYNNEISEKSEIFDDQFSVERPDGSNFTLKIRSTKLEDSAMYFCASSERASLRLTDTQYFGPGTRLTVL.

The V call is TRBV6-5, the J call TRBJ2-1; no clear D gene. This CDR3 contains 13 residues. V was shortened by 6 bases and J by 11 bases, with 17 bases between the two germline ends. The V gene's germline CDR1 is MNHEY and CDR2 SVGAGI. The CDR3: CASSQTPNPKQFF. The CDR3 DNA follows: TGTGCCAGCAGCCAGACTCCCAACCCCAAGCAGTTCTTC.

This clone was detected once. The chain recombines TRBV19 with TRBJ2-6; TRBD1 agrees at 7 bases. The CDR3 contains 18 residues. V was clipped by 0 bases and J by 4 bases; unmatched bases: 9. Germline CDR1 reads LNHDA; CDR2 reads SQIVND (reference sequence). The CDR3 DNA reads TGTGCCAGTAGTATAGATCCAGGGGGTCTTAAGGGGGCCAACGTCCTGACTTTC. It specifies CASSIDPGGLKGANVLTF.

The genes are TRBV5-1 and TRBJ2-3; 9 nucleotides line up with TRBD2. Looked up from germline, CDR1 is SGHRS and CDR2 is YFSETQ. J was trimmed by 2 bases and V by 2 bases; bases with no gene match: 3. The CDR3 runs 15 residues. The CDR3 spells CASSLRLAVTDTQYF. CDR3 DNA sequence: TGCGCCAGCAGCTTAAGACTAGCGGTCACAGATACGCAGTATTTT.

This clone was observed a single time. V usage is TRBV6-5 and J usage is TRBJ1-6; D call uncertain. CDR3 length: 12 amino acids. Germline V gene lookup returns CDR1 MNHEY and CDR2 SVGAGI. Between the trimmed V and J ends, which lost 4 bases and 7 bases, there was a span of 5 bases. CDR3 sequence reads: CASSSKNSPLHF. The CDR3 DNA sequence: TGTGCCAGCAGTTCTAAGAATTCACCCCTCCACTTT.

The chain carries TRBV9 and TRBJ2-2; D possibly corresponds to TRBD1 (6 bases). Between the trimmed V and J ends, which lost 3 bases and 7 bases, there was a span of 22 bases. CDR1 and CDR2 from the germline V gene are SGDLS and YYNGEE. The CDR3 contains 17 residues. CDR3: CASSGRPGTQEDGELFF. The CDR3 coding sequence is TGTGCCAGCAGCGGGAGGCCCGGGACACAGGAGGACGGGGAGCTGTTTTTT.

The genes are TRBV19 and TRBJ1-5; tentatively, D is TRBD1 (5 bases). There are 16 residues in the CDR3. Germline-derived CDR1 and CDR2 are LNHDA and SQIVND (reference sequence). V was shortened by 3 bases and J by 6 bases, with 18 bases between the two germline ends. CDR3 protein: CASSIMGGVEGQPQHF. CDR3 DNA: TGTGCCAGTAGTATTATGGGGGGAGTCGAAGGTCAGCCCCAGCATTTT.

This clone was counted once. The gene calls are TRBV11-3 and TRBJ2-1, with D perhaps matching TRBD2 (5 bases). Germline loops: CDR1 SGHNT, CDR2 YENEEA. The CDR3 spans 14 residues. Trimming pared 5 bases from V and 10 bases from J, leaving 18 bases between. CDR3 residues: CASSLVAPPGEQFF. DNA for the CDR3: TGTGCCAGCAGCCTCGTAGCCCCCCCGGGGGAGCAGTTCTTC.

In this sample, this clone turned up once. V usage is TRBV7-2 and J usage is TRBJ2-7; 8 nucleotides agree with TRBD2. V dropped 5 bases and J dropped 3; count of bases not matched to a gene: 6. The CDR3 sequence is 14 residues long. Germline V gene lookup returns CDR1 SGHTA and CDR2 FQGNSA. DNA of the CDR3: TGTGCCAGCAGCCCTAGAGCGGGAGTCTACGAGCAGTACTTC. As protein: CASSPRAGVYEQYF.